Detailed here is one TCR beta chain. This sample is part of a study of blood T cell repertoires in COVID-19. Germline V gene sequence: CDR1 MNHEY, CDR2 SVGAGI. V was clipped by 6 bases and J by 6 bases, with 14 bases between them. The CDR3 totals 13 residues. Repertoires were generated with immunoSEQ multiplex PCR, while TCRdb's copy carries only in-frame clones and drops some. The sample lists approximately 210,000 clones; over 75% were seen once. Sequencing was carried out using PBMCs or T cells enriched from blood (not recorded which). The receptor was isolated from a woman aged 60-75 years who had recovered from COVID-19. The J gene is TRBJ1-2, the V gene TRBV6-5; D perhaps matches TRBD1 (5 bases). Written as DNA, the CDR3 is TGTGCCAGCAGCAAACAGGCAAAAGATGGCTACACCTTC. It specifies CASSKQAKDGYTF.